The 17 T cell receptor beta chains listed next were all sequenced from one sample in a study of blood T cell repertoires in COVID-19. Some clones are missing from TCRdb's copy, which holds only in-frame ones; the method was immunoSEQ multiplex PCR. The repertoire consists of fewer than 55,000 clones, with roughly 88% occurring once and the leading ten covering roughly 2%. The sequenced sample was peripheral blood. The receptors come from a woman in her sixties or seventies with acute or convalescent COVID-19.

The V and J genes are TRBV18 and TRBJ2-5; 11 bases align to TRBD2. This CDR3 is built from 16 residues. V lost 2 bases and J lost 0; bases outside the gene matches: 2. CDR1 and CDR2 from the germline V gene are KGHSH and LQKENI. The CDR3 DNA sequence: TGTGCCAGCTCACCAAGACTAGCGGGGTACCAAGAGACCCAGTACTTC. It codes for CASSPRLAGYQETQYF. The full variable domain, completed using reference TRBV18 and TRBJ2-5, is NAGVMQNPRHLVRRRGQEARLRCSPMKGHSHVYWYRQLPEEGLKFMVYLQKENIIDESGMPKERFSAEFPKEGPSILRIQQVVRGDSAAYFCASSPRLAGYQETQYFGPGTRLLVL.

The chain carries TRBV18 and TRBJ1-5; 8 bases are shared with TRBD1. The CDR3 is made up of 14 amino acids. Germline lookup yields CDR1 KGHSH and CDR2 LQKENI. V was pared by 1 base and J by 10 bases, with 6 bases of the junction left unmatched. CDR3 protein: CASSPQGQAPPQHF. In nucleotides, the CDR3 is TGTGCCAGCTCACCACAGGGACAGGCCCCACCCCAGCATTTT.

The gene calls are TRBV28 and TRBJ2-7; the match to TRBD2 covers 9 bases. The CDR3 spans 15 residues. Germline values: CDR1 MDHEN, CDR2 SYDVKM. V was clipped by 4 bases and J by 4 bases; unmatched bases: 8. CDR3 nucleotide sequence: TGTGCCAGCAGTTCTCCGAGCGGGAGGAGATACGAGCAGTACTTC. Translation: CASSSPSGRRYEQYF. The full variable domain, rest sourced from reference TRBV28 and TRBJ2-7, is DVKVTQSSRYLVKRTGEKVFLECVQDMDHENMFWYRQDPGLGLRLIYFSYDVKMKEKGDIPEGYSVSREKKERFSLILESASTNQTSMYLCASSSPSGRRYEQYFGPGTRLTVT.

This chain connects TRBV5-1 to TRBJ2-3; 7 nucleotides align to TRBD2. In germline, CDR1 is SGHRS, CDR2 YFSETQ. J gave up 4 bases and V 4 bases, and 15 bases lay outside the gene matches. The CDR3 loop spans 17 amino acids. CDR3 amino acids: CASSPLPSAGVPDTQYF. CDR3 in DNA: TGCGCCAGCAGCCCCCTGCCCTCGGCGGGAGTTCCAGATACGCAGTATTTT.

The chain carries TRBV4-1 and TRBJ2-1; 8 nucleotides line up with TRBD2. The length of the CDR3 is 17 residues. V shed 1 base, J shed 3 bases, and the junction held 8 bases outside the gene matches. Germline V gene lookup returns CDR1 MGHRA and CDR2 YSYEKL. For the CDR3, the DNA is TGCGCCAGCAGCCAAGCCGGGGGGGCGGGGATCTACAATGAGCAGTTCTTC. Translating gives CASSQAGGAGIYNEQFF.

This clone was recorded a few times. The rearrangement links TRBV6-1 to TRBJ1-2, with 7 bases identical to TRBD1. The germline CDR1 and CDR2 sequences are MNHNS and SASEGT. CDR3 length: 17 amino acids. Germline trimming cut 2 bases from V and 4 bases from J; bases unmatched to any gene: 13. The CDR3 DNA is TGTGCCAGCAGTGAAAGACAGGGTGCTAGCGTGGGCTATGGCTACACCTTC. Its protein product is CASSERQGASVGYGYTF.

J is TRBJ2-2 and V is TRBV28, with a tentative D call TRBD1 (5 bases). This CDR3 has 15 residues. CDR1 and CDR2 (germline): MDHEN, SYDVKM. With 6 bases removed from V and 1 base from J, the gap between germline ends came to 12 bases. The CDR3 region is CASRRSGLNTGELFF. The CDR3 nucleotides read TGTGCCAGCAGGAGGTCAGGGTTGAACACCGGGGAGCTGTTTTTT.

This sequence joins TRBV24-1 and TRBJ2-3; 12 bases are a match to TRBD1. The J segment lost 6 bases and the V segment lost 3 bases, leaving 6 bases of the junction unmatched. The CDR3 length is 16 residues. Germline CDR1 is KGHDR and CDR2 is SFDVKD. CDR3: CATSDVQGQGADTQYF. The CDR3 coding sequence is TGTGCCACCAGTGATGTCCAGGGACAGGGGGCTGATACGCAGTATTTT.

V is TRBV18 and J is TRBJ1-2; D is possibly TRBD1 (6 bases). Germline values: CDR1 KGHSH, CDR2 LQKENI. The CDR3 has 15 residues. Trimming cost V 2 bases and J 2 bases, with 12 bases left between them. CDR3 DNA sequence: TGTGCCAGCTCACCATCGGACAGACCGAACTATGGCTACACCTTC. Encoded protein: CASSPSDRPNYGYTF.

V is TRBV19 and J is TRBJ1-5; 9 bases line up with TRBD1. J gave up 6 bases and V 7 bases, and 7 bases lay outside the gene matches. Germline CDR1 reads LNHDA; CDR2 reads SQIVND (reference sequence). The CDR3 length is 14 residues. For the CDR3, the DNA is TGTGCCAGTACTTTTCGGGGACAGGGTCAGCCCCAGCATTTT. As protein: CASTFRGQGQPQHF. Full variable domain (missing parts from reference TRBV19 and TRBJ1-5): DGGITQSPKYLFRKEGQNVTLSCEQNLNHDAMYWYRQDPGQGLRLIYYSQIVNDFQKGDIAEGYSVSREKKESFPLTVTSAQKNPTAFYLCASTFRGQGQPQHFGDGTRLSIL.

The V call is TRBV2, the J call TRBJ2-4, with 9 bases fitting TRBD1. The CDR3 runs to 17 residues. CDR1 and CDR2 from the germline V gene are SNHLY and FYNNEI. V lost 3 bases to trimming and J lost 0 bases; unmatched junction nucleotides: 6. The CDR3, as DNA: TGTGCCAGCAGTGACCCCGGGACAGGGCTAGCCAAAAACATTCAGTACTTC. This translates into CASSDPGTGLAKNIQYF.

The chain couples TRBV7-2 to TRBJ2-2, with unresolved D. Germline V gene lookup returns CDR1 SGHTA and CDR2 FQGNSA. The germline V and J ends were trimmed by 5 bases and 6 bases, with 10 bases remaining between them. The CDR3 runs 13 residues. CDR3 DNA: TGTGCCAGCAGCCCCTTTCGGGCCGGGGAGCTGTTTTTT. Translated: CASSPFRAGELFF.

The chain joins TRBV30 to TRBJ1-2; TRBD1 might be the D (6 bases). Between the trimmed V and J ends, which lost 0 bases and 7 bases, there was a span of 9 bases. The CDR3 runs to 12 residues. Germline-derived CDR1 and CDR2 are GTSNPN and SVGIG (reference sequence). The CDR3 DNA follows: TGTGCCTGGAGTGTCGGGGGGCCTGGCTACACCTTC. Amino acid sequence: CAWSVGGPGYTF.

This clone was seen just once. The V and J genes are TRBV5-8 and TRBJ2-1; TRBD1 might be the D (5 bases). The V gene's germline CDR1 is SGHTS and CDR2 YDEGEE. Trimming took off 3 bases at V and 12 bases at J, with 16 bases between the two ends. There are 13 residues in the CDR3. CDR3 in amino acids: CASSSDTRLGQFF. DNA for the CDR3: TGTGCCAGCAGCTCGGACACACGATTGGGGCAGTTCTTC.

V and J are TRBV5-8 and TRBJ2-3; 12 positions agree with TRBD2. The CDR3 consists of 15 residues. V lost 5 bases to trimming and J lost 4 bases; unmatched junction nucleotides: 5. CDR1 is SGHTS and CDR2 is YDEGEE in the germline V gene. The CDR3: CASSRLAGDSDTQYF. The CDR3 DNA reads TGTGCCAGCAGTCGACTAGCGGGAGATTCAGATACGCAGTATTTT. The full variable domain, with the rest looked up from reference TRBV5-8 and TRBJ2-3, is EAGVTQSPTHLIKTRGQQATLRCSPISGHTSVYWYQQALGLGLQFLLWYDEGEERNRGNFPPRFSGRQFPNYSSELNVNALELEDSALYLCASSRLAGDSDTQYFGPGTRLTVL.

The sample holds a few counts of this clone. The chain uses TRBV29-1 and TRBJ2-7; D perhaps matches TRBD1 (5 bases). Germline CDR1 SQVTM, CDR2 ANQGSEA. V lost 6 bases to trimming and J lost 3 bases, with 12 bases between them. The length of the CDR3 is 12 residues. CDR3 nucleotides: TGCAGCGTCCGGGTCCAGGGCTACGAGCAGTACTTC. Translating it yields CSVRVQGYEQYF.

The V gene is TRBV6-5, the J gene TRBJ1-2; tentative D call: TRBD1 (5 bases). V gave up 5 bases and J gave up 8 bases, with 15 bases separating them. Germline CDR1 and CDR2: MNHEY and SVGAGI. The CDR3 is 13 amino acids. CDR3 DNA: TGTGCCAGCAGTCGAGAAGGGGCGCGAGGCTACACCTTC. Its translation is CASSREGARGYTF.